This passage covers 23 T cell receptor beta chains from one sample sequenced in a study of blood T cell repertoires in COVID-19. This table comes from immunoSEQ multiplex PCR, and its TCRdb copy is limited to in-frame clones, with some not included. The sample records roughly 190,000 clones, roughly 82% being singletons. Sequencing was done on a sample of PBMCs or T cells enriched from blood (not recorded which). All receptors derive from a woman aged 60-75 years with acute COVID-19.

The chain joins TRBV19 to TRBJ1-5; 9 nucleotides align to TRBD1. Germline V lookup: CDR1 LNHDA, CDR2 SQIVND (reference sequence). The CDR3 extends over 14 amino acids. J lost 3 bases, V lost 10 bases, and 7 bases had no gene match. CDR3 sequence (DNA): TGTGCCATCCACGGGACAGGGAACAATCAGCCCCAGCATTTT. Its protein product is CAIHGTGNNQPQHF.

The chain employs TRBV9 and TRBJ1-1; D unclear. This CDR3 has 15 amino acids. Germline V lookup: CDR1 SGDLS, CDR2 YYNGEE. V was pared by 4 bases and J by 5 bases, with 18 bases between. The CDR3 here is CASSPLGSTVTEAFF. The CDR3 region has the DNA TGTGCCAGCAGCCCCCTCGGGTCTACCGTGACTGAAGCTTTCTTT.

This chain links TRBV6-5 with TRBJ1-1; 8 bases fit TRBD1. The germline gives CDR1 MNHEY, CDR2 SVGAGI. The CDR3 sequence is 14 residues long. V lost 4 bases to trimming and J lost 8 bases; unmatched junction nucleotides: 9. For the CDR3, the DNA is TGTGCCAGCAGTTCTGGACAGGGCGTTTCCGAAGCTTTCTTT. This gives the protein CASSSGQGVSEAFF.

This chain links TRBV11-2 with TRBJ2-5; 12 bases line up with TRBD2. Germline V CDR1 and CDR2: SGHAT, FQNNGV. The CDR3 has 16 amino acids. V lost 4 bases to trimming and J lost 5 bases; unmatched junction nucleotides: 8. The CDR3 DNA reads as TGTGCCAGCAGCTCGCGGACTAGCGGGGATGGGGAGACCCAGTACTTC. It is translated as CASSSRTSGDGETQYF.

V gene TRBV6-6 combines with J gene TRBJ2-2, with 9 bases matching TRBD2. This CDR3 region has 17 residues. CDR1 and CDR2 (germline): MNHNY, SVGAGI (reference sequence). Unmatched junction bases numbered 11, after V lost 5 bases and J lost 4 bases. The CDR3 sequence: CASSPRGRGKGTGELFF. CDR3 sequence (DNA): TGTGCCAGCAGTCCCCGCGGGAGGGGGAAGGGCACCGGGGAGCTGTTTTTT.

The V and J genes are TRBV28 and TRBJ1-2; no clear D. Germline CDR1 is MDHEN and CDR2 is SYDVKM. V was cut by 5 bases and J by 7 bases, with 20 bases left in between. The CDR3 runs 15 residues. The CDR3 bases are TGTGCCAGCAGTGATCGCGGATCGAGACGGGGTGGCTACACCTTC. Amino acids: CASSDRGSRRGGYTF.

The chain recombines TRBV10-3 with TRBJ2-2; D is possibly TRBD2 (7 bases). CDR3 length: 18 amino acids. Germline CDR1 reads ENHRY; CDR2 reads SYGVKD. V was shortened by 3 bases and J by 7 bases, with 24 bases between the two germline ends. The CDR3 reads CAISERYSRGREGGELFF. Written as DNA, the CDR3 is TGTGCCATCAGTGAAAGATACTCGCGGGGGCGGGAAGGCGGGGAGCTGTTTTTT.

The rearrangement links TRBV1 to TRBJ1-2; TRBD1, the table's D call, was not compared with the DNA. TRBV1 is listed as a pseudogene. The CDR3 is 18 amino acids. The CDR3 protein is CTSSQEDEGQGVYYGYTF. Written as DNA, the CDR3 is TGCACCAGCAGCCAAGAGGATGAGGGACAAGGGGTTTACTATGGCTACACCTTC.

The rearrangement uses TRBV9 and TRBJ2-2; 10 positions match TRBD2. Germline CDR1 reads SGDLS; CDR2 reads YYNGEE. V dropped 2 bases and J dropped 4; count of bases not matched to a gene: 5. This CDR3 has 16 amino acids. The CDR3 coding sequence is TGTGCCAGCAGCGTCCTAGCGGGAGAGGGCACCGGGGAGCTGTTTTTT. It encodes CASSVLAGEGTGELFF.

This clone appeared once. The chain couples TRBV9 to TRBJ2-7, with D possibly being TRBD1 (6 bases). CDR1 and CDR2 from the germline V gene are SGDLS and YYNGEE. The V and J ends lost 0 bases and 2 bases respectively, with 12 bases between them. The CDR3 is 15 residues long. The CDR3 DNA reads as TGTGCCAGCAGCGTAGGTGGGGACACCCCCTACGAGCAGTACTTC. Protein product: CASSVGGDTPYEQYF. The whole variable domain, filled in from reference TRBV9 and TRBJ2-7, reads DSGVTQTPKHLITATGQRVTLRCSPRSGDLSVYWYQQSLDQGLQFLIQYYNGEERAKGNILERFSAQQFPDLHSELNLSSLELGDSALYFCASSVGGDTPYEQYFGPGTRLTVT.

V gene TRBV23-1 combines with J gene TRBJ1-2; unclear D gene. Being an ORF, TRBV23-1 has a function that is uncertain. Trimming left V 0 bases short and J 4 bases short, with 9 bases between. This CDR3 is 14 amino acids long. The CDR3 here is CASSQSVERYGYTF. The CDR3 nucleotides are TGCGCCAGCAGTCAATCGGTAGAACGCTATGGCTACACCTTC.

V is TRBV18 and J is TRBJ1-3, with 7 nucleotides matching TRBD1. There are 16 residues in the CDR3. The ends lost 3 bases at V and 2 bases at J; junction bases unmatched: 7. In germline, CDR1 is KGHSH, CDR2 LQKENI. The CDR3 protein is CASSPSEGAPGNTIYF. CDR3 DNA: TGTGCCAGCTCACCCTCTGAGGGGGCGCCTGGAAACACCATATATTTT.

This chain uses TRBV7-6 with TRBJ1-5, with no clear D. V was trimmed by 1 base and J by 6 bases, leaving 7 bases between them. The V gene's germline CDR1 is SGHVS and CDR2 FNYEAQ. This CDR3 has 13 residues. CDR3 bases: TGTGCCAGCAGCTTAGTCGGGGTTCAGCCCCAGCATTTT. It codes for CASSLVGVQPQHF.

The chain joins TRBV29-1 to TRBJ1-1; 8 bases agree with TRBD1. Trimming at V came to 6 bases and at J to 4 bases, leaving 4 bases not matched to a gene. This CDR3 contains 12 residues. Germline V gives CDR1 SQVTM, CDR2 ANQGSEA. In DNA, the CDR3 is TGCAGCGTCGACAGGGGTACCACTGAAGCTTTCTTT. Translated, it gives CSVDRGTTEAFF.

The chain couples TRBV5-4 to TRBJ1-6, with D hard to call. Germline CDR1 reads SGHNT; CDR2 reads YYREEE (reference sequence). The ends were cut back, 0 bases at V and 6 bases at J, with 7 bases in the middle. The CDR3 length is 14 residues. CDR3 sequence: CASSLGQINSPLHF. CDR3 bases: TGTGCCAGCAGCTTGGGGCAGATTAATTCACCCCTCCACTTT.

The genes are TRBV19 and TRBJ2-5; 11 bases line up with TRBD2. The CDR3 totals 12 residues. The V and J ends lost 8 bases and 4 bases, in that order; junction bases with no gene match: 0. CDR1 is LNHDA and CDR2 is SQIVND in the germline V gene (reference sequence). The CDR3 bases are TGTGCCAGTGGGACTAGCGGAGAGACCCAGTACTTC. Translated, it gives CASGTSGETQYF. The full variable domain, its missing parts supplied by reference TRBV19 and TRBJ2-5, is DGGITQSPKYLFRKEGQNVTLSCEQNLNHDAMYWYRQDPGQGLRLIYYSQIVNDFQKGDIAEGYSVSREKKESFPLTVTSAQKNPTAFYLCASGTSGETQYFGPGTRLLVL.

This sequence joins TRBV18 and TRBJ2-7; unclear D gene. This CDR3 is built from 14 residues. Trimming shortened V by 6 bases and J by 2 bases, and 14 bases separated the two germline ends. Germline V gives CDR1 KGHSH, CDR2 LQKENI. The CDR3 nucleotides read TGTGCCAGCTCGAACCCAGGTCTAACCTACGAGCAGTACTTC. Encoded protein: CASSNPGLTYEQYF.

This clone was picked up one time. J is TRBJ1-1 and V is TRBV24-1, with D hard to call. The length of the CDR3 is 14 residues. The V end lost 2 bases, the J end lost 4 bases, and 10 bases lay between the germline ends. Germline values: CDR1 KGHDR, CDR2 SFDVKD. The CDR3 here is CATSDSGSATEAFF. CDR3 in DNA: TGTGCCACCAGTGATTCGGGGTCGGCCACTGAAGCTTTCTTT.

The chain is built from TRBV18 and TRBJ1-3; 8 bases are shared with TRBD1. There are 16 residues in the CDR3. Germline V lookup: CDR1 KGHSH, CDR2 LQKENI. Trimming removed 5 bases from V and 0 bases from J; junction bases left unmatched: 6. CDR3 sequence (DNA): TGTGCCAGCTCAGAGACAGGGGTTCACTCTGGAAACACCATATATTTT. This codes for CASSETGVHSGNTIYF.

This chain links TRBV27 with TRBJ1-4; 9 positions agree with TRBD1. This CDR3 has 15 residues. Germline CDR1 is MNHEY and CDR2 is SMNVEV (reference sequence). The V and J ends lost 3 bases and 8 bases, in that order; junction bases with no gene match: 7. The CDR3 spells CASSFSQGAGEKLFF. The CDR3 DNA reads TGTGCCAGCAGTTTCTCACAGGGGGCCGGGGAAAAACTGTTTTTT.

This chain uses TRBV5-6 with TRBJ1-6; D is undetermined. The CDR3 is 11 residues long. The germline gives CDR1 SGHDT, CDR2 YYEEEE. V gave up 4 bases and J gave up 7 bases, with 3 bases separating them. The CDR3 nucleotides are TGTGCCAGCAGCCAAAATTCACCCCTCCACTTT. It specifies CASSQNSPLHF. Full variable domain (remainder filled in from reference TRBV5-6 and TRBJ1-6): DAGVTQSPTHLIKTRGQQVTLRCSPKSGHDTVSWYQQALGQGPQFIFQYYEEEERQRGNFPDRFSGHQFPNYSSELNVNALLLGDSALYLCASSQNSPLHFGNGTRLTVT.

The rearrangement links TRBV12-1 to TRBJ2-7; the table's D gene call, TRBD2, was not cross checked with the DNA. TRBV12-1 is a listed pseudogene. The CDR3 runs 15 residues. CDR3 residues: CASSFGGLSSYEQYV. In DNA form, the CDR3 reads TGTGCCAGCAGCTTCGGGGGGCTCAGCTCCTACGAGCAGTACGTC.

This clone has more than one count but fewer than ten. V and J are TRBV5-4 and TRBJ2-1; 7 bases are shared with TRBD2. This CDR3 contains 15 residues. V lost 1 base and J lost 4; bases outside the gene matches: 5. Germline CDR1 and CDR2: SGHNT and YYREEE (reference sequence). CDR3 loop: CASSLQRGAYNEQFF. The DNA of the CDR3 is TGTGCCAGCAGCTTGCAGCGGGGAGCTTACAATGAGCAGTTCTTC. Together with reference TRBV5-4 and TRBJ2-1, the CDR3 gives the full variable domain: ETGVTQSPTHLIKTRGQQVTLRCSSQSGHNTVSWYQQALGQGPQFIFQYYREEENGRGNFPPRFSGLQFPNYSSELNVNALELDDSALYLCASSLQRGAYNEQFFGPGTRLTVL.